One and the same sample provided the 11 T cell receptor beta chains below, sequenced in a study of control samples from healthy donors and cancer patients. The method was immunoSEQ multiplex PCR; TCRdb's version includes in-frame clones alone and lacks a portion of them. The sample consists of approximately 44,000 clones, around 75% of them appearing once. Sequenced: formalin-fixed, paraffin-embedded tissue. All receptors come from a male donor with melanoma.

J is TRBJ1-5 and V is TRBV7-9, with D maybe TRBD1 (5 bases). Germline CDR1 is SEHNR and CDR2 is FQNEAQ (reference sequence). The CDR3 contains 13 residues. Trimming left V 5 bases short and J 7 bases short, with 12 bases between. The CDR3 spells CASSRGATQPQHF. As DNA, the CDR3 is TGTGCCAGCAGCCGCGGGGCGACACAGCCCCAGCATTTT.

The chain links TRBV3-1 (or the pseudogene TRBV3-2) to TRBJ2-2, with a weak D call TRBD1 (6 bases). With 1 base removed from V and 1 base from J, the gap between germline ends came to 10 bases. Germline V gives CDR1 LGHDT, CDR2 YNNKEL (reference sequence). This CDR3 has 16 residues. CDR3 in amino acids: CASSQAQGRNTGELFF. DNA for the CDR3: TGTGCCAGCAGCCAAGCACAGGGTCGGAACACCGGGGAGCTGTTTTTT.

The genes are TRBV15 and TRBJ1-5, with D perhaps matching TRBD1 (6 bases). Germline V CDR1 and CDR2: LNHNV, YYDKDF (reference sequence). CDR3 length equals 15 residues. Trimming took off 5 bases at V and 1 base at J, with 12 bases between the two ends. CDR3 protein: CATSGGGASNQPQHF. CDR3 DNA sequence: TGTGCCACCAGCGGTGGGGGGGCCAGCAATCAGCCCCAGCATTTT. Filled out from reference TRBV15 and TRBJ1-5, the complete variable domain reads DAMVIQNPRYQVTQFGKPVTLSCSQTLNHNVMYWYQQKSSQAPKLLFHYYDKDFNNEADTPDNFQSRRPNTSFCFLDIRSPGLGDTAMYLCATSGGGASNQPQHFGDGTRLSIL.

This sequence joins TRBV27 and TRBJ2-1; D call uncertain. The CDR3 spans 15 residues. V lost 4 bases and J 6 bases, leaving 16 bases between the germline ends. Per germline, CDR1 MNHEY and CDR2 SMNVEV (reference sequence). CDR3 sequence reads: CASSSPPLASNEQFF. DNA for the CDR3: TGTGCCAGCAGTTCCCCGCCCCTGGCGAGCAATGAGCAGTTCTTC.

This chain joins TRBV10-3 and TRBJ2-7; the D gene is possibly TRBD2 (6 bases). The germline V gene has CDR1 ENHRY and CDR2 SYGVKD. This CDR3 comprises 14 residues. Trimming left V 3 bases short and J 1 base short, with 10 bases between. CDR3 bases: TGTGCCATCAGTGATATGGGAGGTTCCTACGAGCAGTACTTC. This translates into CAISDMGGSYEQYF.

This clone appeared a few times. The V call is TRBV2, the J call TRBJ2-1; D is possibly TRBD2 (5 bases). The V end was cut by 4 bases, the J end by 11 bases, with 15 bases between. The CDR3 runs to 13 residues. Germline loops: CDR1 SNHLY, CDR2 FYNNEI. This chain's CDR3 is CASSARDTGKQFF. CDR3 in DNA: TGTGCCAGCAGTGCCAGAGACACGGGGAAGCAGTTCTTC.

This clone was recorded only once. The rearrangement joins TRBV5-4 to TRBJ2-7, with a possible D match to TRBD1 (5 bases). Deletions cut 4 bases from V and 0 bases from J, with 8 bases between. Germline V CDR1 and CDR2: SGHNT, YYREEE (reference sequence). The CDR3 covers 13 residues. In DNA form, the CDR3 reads TGTGCCAGCAGCCCCCAGGGCTCCTACGAGCAGTACTTC. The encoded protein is CASSPQGSYEQYF.

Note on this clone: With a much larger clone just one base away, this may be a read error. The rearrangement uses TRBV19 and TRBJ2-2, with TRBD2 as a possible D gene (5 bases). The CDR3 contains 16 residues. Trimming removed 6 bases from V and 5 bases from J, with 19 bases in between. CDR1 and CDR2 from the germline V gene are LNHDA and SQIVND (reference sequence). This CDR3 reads CASSPRNERETGELFF. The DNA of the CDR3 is TGTGCCAGTAGCCCCAGGAACGAGAGGGAGACCGGGGAGCTGTTTTTT.

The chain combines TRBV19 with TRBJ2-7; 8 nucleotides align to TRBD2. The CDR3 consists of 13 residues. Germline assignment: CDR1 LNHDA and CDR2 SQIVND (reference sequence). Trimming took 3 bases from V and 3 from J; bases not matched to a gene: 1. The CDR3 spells CASSILAGYEQYF. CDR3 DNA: TGTGCCAGTAGTATCCTAGCGGGCTACGAGCAGTACTTC.

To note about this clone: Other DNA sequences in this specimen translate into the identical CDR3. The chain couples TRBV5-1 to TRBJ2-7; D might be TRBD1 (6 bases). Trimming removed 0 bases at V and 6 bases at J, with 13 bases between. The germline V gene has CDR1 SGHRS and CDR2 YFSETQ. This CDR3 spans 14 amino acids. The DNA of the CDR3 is TGCGCCAGCAGCTTGGAACAGGGACCAGGCGAGCAGTACTTC. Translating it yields CASSLEQGPGEQYF.

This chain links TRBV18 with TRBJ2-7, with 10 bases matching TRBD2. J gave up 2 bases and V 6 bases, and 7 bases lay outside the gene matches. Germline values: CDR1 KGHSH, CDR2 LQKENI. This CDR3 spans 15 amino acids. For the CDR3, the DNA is TGTGCCAGCTCCGACTGGACTAGCGGCACCTACGAGCAGTACTTC. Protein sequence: CASSDWTSGTYEQYF.